The text below deals with one T cell receptor beta chain. The sample belongs to a study of blood T cell repertoires in COVID-19. V lost 3 bases and J 4 bases, leaving 13 bases between the germline ends. CDR3 length equals 15 residues. Per germline, CDR1 KGHSH and CDR2 LQKENI. Assay: immunoSEQ multiplex PCR; the TCRdb copy retains only in-frame clones and omits some. The sample records about 320,000 clones, 90% being singletons. The rearrangement uses TRBV18 and TRBJ2-1, with D maybe TRBD2 (6 bases). This receptor was identified in a man aged 60-69 years who had recovered from COVID-19. Input material: PBMCs or T cells enriched from blood (not recorded which). The CDR3 sequence is CASSPPGLGYNEQFF. In DNA form, the CDR3 reads TGTGCCAGCTCACCTCCGGGACTCGGATACAATGAGCAGTTCTTC.